The T cell receptor (beta chain) under discussion was sequenced for a study of memory CD4+ T cells and cytomegalovirus serostatus. For the study at large: Donors were healthy Belgian adults, under 10 CMV seropositive and around 24 seronegative.

The sort gate was single viable CD3+CD4+CD8-CD45RO+ cells for memory CD4+ T cells. After thawing, CD4+ T cells were positively selected. The V end lost 4 bases, the J end lost 6 bases, and 5 bases lay between the germline ends. The CDR3 consists of 11 residues. CDR1 is SGDLS and CDR2 is YYNGEE in the germline V gene. A remark on this clone: The antigen remains undetermined.

Produced via immunoSEQ multiplex PCR; TCRdb's table is partial and in-frame only. The data hold tens of thousands of clones, with 83% observed a single time. Study results and limitations: Suggested: most of the CMV-linked TCR signature lies in CD4+ memory cells.

The rearrangement uses TRBV9 and TRBJ2-1, with D uncertain. Input material: memory CD4+ T cells from blood. The TCR sequence derives from an adult in good health and CMV-seropositive. The CDR3 is CASSSLNEQFF. CDR3 DNA sequence: TGTGCCAGCAGCAGCCTCAATGAGCAGTTCTTC.